This TCR beta chain was retrieved from a study of read filtering for tumor transcriptome and immune sequencing. Every patient had bone marrow sampled while the disease was active. From roughly 390 ng of RNA, a library with molecular barcoded alpha/delta and beta/gamma adaptors was made. A single record per CDR3 protein comes from TCRdb applying MiXCR to the reads. The table lists approximately 65,000 distinct CDR3 sequences, 11% to 15% of them singletons. At least ten counts were recorded for this clonotype. Sequences were obtained from a population of CD138-negative cells sorted from bone marrow. This sequence originates from a donor older than 35 with multiple myeloma.

DNA of the CDR3: TGCAGCTTCCGGACACCGTACAATGAGCAGTTCTTC. Its translation: CSFRTPYNEQFF. The chain joins TRBV29-1 to TRBJ2-1, with D possibly matching TRBD1 (5 bases). Germline CDR1 is SQVTM and CDR2 is ANQGSEA. The CDR3 is 12 residues long. Trimming took off 8 bases at V and 4 bases at J, with 12 bases between the two ends.